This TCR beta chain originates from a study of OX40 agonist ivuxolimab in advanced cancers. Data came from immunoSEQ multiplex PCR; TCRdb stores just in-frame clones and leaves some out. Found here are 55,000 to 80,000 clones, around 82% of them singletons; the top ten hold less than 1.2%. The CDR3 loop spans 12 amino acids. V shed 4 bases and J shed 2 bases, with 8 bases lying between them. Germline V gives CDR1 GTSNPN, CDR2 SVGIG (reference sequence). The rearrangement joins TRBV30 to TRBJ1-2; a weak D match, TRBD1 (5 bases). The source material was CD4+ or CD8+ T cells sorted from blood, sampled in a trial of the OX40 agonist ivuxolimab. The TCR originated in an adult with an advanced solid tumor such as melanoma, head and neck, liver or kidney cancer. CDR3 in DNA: TGTGCCTGGAATCAGGGAAACTATGGCTACACCTTC. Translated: CAWNQGNYGYTF. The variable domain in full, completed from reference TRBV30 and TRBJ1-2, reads SQTIHQWPATLVQPVGSPLSLECTVEGTSNPNLYWYRQAAGRGLQLLFYSVGIGQISSEVPQNLSASRPQDRQFILSSKKLLLSDSGFYLCAWNQGNYGYTFGSGTRLTVV.